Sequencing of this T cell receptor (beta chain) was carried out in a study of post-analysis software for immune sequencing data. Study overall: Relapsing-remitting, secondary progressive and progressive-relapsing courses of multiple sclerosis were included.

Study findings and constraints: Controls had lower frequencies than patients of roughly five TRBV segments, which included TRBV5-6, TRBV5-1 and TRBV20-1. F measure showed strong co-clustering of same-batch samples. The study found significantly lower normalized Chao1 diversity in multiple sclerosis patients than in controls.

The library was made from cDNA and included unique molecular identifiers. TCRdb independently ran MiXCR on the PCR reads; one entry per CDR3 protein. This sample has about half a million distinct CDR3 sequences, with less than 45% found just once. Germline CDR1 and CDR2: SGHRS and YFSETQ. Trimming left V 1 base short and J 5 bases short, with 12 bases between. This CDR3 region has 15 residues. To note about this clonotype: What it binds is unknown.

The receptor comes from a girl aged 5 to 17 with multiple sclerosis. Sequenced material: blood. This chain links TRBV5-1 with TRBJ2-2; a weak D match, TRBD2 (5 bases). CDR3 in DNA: TGCGCCAGCAGCTTGCTGGTGCGAGGGACCGGGGAGCTGTTTTTT. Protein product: CASSLLVRGTGELFF.